The 18 T cell receptor beta chains below all came from one sample that was sequenced in a study of CD8+ T cells in alopecia areata. As for treatment: oral pan-JAK inhibitor, 5-10 mg twice daily. RNA extraction was followed by reverse transcription into cDNA, which acted as the sequencing template. Generated by immunoSEQ multiplex PCR, the TCRdb table keeps only in-frame clones and is missing some. The table shows about 200,000 clones, with roughly 60% occurring only once. The sequences come from CD4+ T cells sorted from blood, collected between weeks 47 and 50, from a patient treated with tofacitinib. The receptors derive from a human donor with alopecia areata.

This clone has just a few counts. V is TRBV9 and J is TRBJ2-6; D ambiguous. CDR1 and CDR2 (germline): SGDLS, YYNGEE. The CDR3 has 15 amino acids. The V and J ends lost 5 bases and 1 base respectively, with 10 bases between them. CDR3 sequence reads: CASSRGTSGANVLTF. CDR3 DNA: TGTGCCAGCAGTCGAGGCACGTCTGGGGCCAACGTCCTGACTTTC.

V gene TRBV30 combines with J gene TRBJ1-3; 8 bases fit TRBD1. V lost 1 base, J lost 2 bases, and 4 bases stayed unmatched. CDR1 and CDR2 from the germline V gene are GTSNPN and SVGIG (reference sequence). The CDR3 extends over 15 amino acids. CDR3 in amino acids: CAWSEAGGPGNTIYF. The CDR3 region has the DNA TGTGCCTGGAGTGAAGCAGGGGGCCCTGGAAACACCATATATTTT.

The chain couples TRBV29-1 to TRBJ2-4, with D perhaps given as TRBD1 or TRBD2 (5 bases each). CDR3 length equals 12 residues. Trimming left V 4 bases short and J 6 bases short, with 10 bases between. Germline V gene sequence: CDR1 SQVTM, CDR2 ANQGSEA. The CDR3 loop is CSVGDGPNIQYF. CDR3 bases: TGCAGCGTTGGGGACGGACCAAACATTCAGTACTTC.

This sequence joins TRBV4-1 and TRBJ1-1, with D tentatively TRBD1 (5 bases). Germline loops: CDR1 MGHRA, CDR2 YSYEKL. Trimming removed 4 bases at V and 5 bases at J, with 17 bases between. The CDR3 runs to 15 residues. The CDR3 DNA follows: TGCGCCAGCAGCCGAGACCGGGACCAGAAGACTGAAGCTTTCTTT. As protein: CASSRDRDQKTEAFF.

This clone has only a few counts. V is TRBV29-1 and J is TRBJ2-7; D remains unclear. Trimming left V 7 bases short and J 1 base short, with 20 bases between. From germline, CDR1 is SQVTM and CDR2 ANQGSEA. This CDR3 has 15 residues. Written as DNA, the CDR3 is TGCAGCGCCCTACTCTGGCAGACCAGATCCTACGAGCAGTACTTC. Translating gives CSALLWQTRSYEQYF.

In its sample, this clone was seen a few times. Other DNA sequences in the same sample also yield this CDR3. The chain carries TRBV14 and TRBJ1-1; D remains ambiguous. Germline CDR1 and CDR2: SGHDN and FVKESK. The CDR3 consists of 11 residues. The germline V and J ends were trimmed by 3 bases and 1 base, with 0 bases remaining between them. Here the CDR3 reads CASSQNTEAFF. In DNA, the CDR3 is TGTGCCAGCAGCCAGAACACTGAAGCTTTCTTT.

J is TRBJ1-5 and V is TRBV29-1, with 7 bases fitting TRBD1. From germline, CDR1 is SQVTM and CDR2 ANQGSEA. Unmatched junction bases numbered 10, after V lost 7 bases and J lost 7 bases. The CDR3 totals 13 residues. CDR3 in amino acids: CSDQGVGEQPQHF. As DNA, the CDR3 is TGCAGCGATCAGGGGGTTGGTGAGCAGCCCCAGCATTTT.

The chain carries TRBV19 and TRBJ2-3, with D hard to call. This CDR3 contains 15 residues. V was shortened by 0 bases and J by 2 bases, with 9 bases between the two germline ends. CDR1 and CDR2 from the germline V gene are LNHDA and SQIVND (reference sequence). The DNA for the CDR3 is TGTGCCAGTAGTATAGATCTATCCTCCACAGATACGCAGTATTTT. Its translation is CASSIDLSSTDTQYF.

Only a few counts were recorded for this clone. This CDR3 is CASSQDRGTGGNEQFF. Written as DNA, the CDR3 is TGCGCCAGCAGCCAAGATAGGGGCACGGGGGGCAATGAGCAGTTCTTC. This chain links TRBV4-3 with TRBJ2-1, with 7 bases matching TRBD2. In germline, CDR1 is LGHNA, CDR2 YSLEER. CDR3 size: 16 residues. Unmatched junction bases numbered 8, after V lost 0 bases and J lost 6 bases.

This chain links TRBV6-5 with TRBJ1-2, with D possibly TRBD1 on 5 matching bases. CDR1 and CDR2 from the germline V gene are MNHEY and SVGAGI. The CDR3 runs 16 residues. V lost 2 bases to trimming and J lost 4 bases, with 17 bases between them. CDR3 DNA: TGTGCCAGCAGTTACAATTGGGGGGTACGGGCCTATGGCTACACCTTC. Translation: CASSYNWGVRAYGYTF.

The J gene is TRBJ2-1, the V gene TRBV30; D possibly uses TRBD1 or TRBD2 (5 bases each). In germline, CDR1 is GTSNPN, CDR2 SVGIG (reference sequence). The CDR3 has 15 residues. The germline V and J ends were trimmed by 2 bases and 9 bases, with 20 bases remaining between them. The chain's CDR3 is CAWSRKSPGPGEQFF. The CDR3 nucleotides are TGTGCCTGGAGTCGCAAGAGCCCGGGGCCAGGTGAGCAGTTCTTC. The full variable domain, completed using reference TRBV30 and TRBJ2-1, is SQTIHQWPATLVQPVGSPLSLECTVEGTSNPNLYWYRQAAGRGLQLLFYSVGIGQISSEVPQNLSASRPQDRQFILSSKKLLLSDSGFYLCAWSRKSPGPGEQFFGPGTRLTVL.

The chain carries TRBV29-1 and TRBJ2-4, with D perhaps assigned TRBD1 or TRBD2 (5 bases each). The CDR3 loop spans 14 amino acids. Looked up from germline, CDR1 is SQVTM and CDR2 is ANQGSEA. The V and J ends lost 1 base and 1 base respectively, with 8 bases between them. Written as DNA, the CDR3 is TGCAGCGTTGAAGGAGGGGAGGCCAAAAACATTCAGTACTTC. Translated: CSVEGGEAKNIQYF. The whole variable domain, filled in from reference TRBV29-1 and TRBJ2-4, reads SAVISQKPSRDICQRGTSLTIQCQVDSQVTMMFWYRQQPGQSLTLIATANQGSEATYESGFVIDKFPISRPNLTFSTLTVSNMSPEDSSIYLCSVEGGEAKNIQYFGAGTRLSVL.

CDR3 DNA sequence: TGCGCCAGCAGCCTCGCCCTAAGGGGCCCCGTCCAAGAGACCCAGTACTTC. The encoded protein is CASSLALRGPVQETQYF. The chain links TRBV5-1 to TRBJ2-5, with a weak D call TRBD1 (5 bases). CDR3 length: 17 residues. The germline V and J ends were trimmed by 4 bases and 1 base, with 20 bases remaining between them. In germline, CDR1 is SGHRS, CDR2 YFSETQ.

V gene TRBV15 combines with J gene TRBJ2-7; D is ambiguous. V lost 0 bases and J lost 6, with 9 bases in between. The CDR3 is made up of 13 amino acids. Looked up from germline, CDR1 is LNHNV and CDR2 is YYDKDF (reference sequence). The CDR3 region is CATSREGSGEQYF. The CDR3 bases are TGTGCCACCAGCAGAGAGGGTTCTGGCGAGCAGTACTTC.

V is TRBV7-2 and J is TRBJ1-1; D perhaps matches TRBD1 (6 bases). V lost 3 bases and J 4 bases, leaving 15 bases between the germline ends. The germline V gene encodes CDR1 SGHTA and CDR2 FQGNSA. The CDR3 extends over 15 amino acids. The CDR3 DNA reads as TGTGCCAGCAGCTTTGGACAGCCGGGGGGCACTGAAGCTTTCTTT. This translates into CASSFGQPGGTEAFF.

This sequence joins TRBV6-6 and TRBJ2-3; D gene uncertain. The V end was cut by 6 bases, the J end by 1 base, with 2 bases between. CDR1 and CDR2 (germline): MNHNY, SVGAGI (reference sequence). The CDR3 totals 11 residues. CDR3: CASSRTDTQYF. The CDR3 bases are TGTGCCAGCAGCCGCACAGATACGCAGTATTTT.

The chain has TRBV30 and TRBJ1-1, with D possibly being TRBD1 (5 bases). There are 13 residues in the CDR3. CDR1 and CDR2 from the germline V gene are GTSNPN and SVGIG (reference sequence). With 5 bases removed from V and 1 base from J, the gap between germline ends came to 11 bases. The CDR3 loop is CAWGAGGNTEAFF. CDR3 DNA: TGTGCCTGGGGAGCGGGGGGGAACACTGAAGCTTTCTTT.

The sample holds one count of this clone. The chain couples TRBV27 to TRBJ1-5; D may be TRBD1 (5 bases). The CDR3 has 11 amino acids. With 10 bases removed from V and 7 bases from J, the gap between germline ends came to 11 bases. Germline CDR1 MNHEY, CDR2 SMNVEV (reference sequence). In DNA form, the CDR3 reads TGTGCCACAGGGTTGGGGCAGCCCCAGCATTTT. It is translated as CATGLGQPQHF.